Presented here are 25 T cell receptor beta chains from one specimen sequenced in a study of blood T cell repertoires in COVID-19. Clones were read by immunoSEQ multiplex PCR, and TCRdb kept only the in-frame ones, dropping some. This table holds fewer than 500,000 clones, 81% found once. The sample was peripheral blood. The receptors here all came from a human donor with acute or convalescent COVID-19. The donor label of this sample is uncertain.

The chain recombines TRBV6-2 or TRBV6-3 with TRBJ1-2; 8 bases line up with TRBD1. Trimming took 4 bases from V and 8 from J; bases not matched to a gene: 18. Germline CDR1 reads MNHEY; CDR2 reads SVGEGT. The CDR3 consists of 17 residues. The CDR3 loop reads CASSFTSRSGQGRGYTF. CDR3 DNA sequence: TGTGCCAGCAGTTTCACGAGCAGGTCCGGACAGGGAAGAGGCTACACCTTC.

The chain employs TRBV24-1 and TRBJ1-2; 7 nucleotides agree with TRBD1. This CDR3 is built from 14 residues. Germline CDR1 is KGHDR and CDR2 is SFDVKD. Trimming at V came to 3 bases and at J to 4 bases, leaving 4 bases not matched to a gene. The CDR3, as DNA: TGTGCCACCAGTGATAACAGGGGACCCTATGGCTACACCTTC. Translating it yields CATSDNRGPYGYTF.

This chain links TRBV2 with TRBJ2-1; 9 nucleotides align to TRBD1. The CDR3 covers 14 residues. Germline CDR1 SNHLY, CDR2 FYNNEI. V was clipped by 0 bases and J by 11 bases; unmatched bases: 5. This CDR3 reads CASSEAPGTGKQFF. CDR3 DNA sequence: TGTGCCAGCAGTGAAGCGCCGGGGACAGGGAAGCAGTTCTTC.

The chain is built from TRBV4-1 and TRBJ1-4; D remains ambiguous. The germline CDR1 and CDR2 sequences are MGHRA and YSYEKL. This CDR3 is 15 amino acids long. The germline V and J ends were trimmed by 3 bases and 0 bases, with 8 bases remaining between them. CDR3 DNA: TGCGCCAGCAGCCAGGCATTGACAACTAATGAAAAACTGTTTTTT. Encoded protein: CASSQALTTNEKLFF.

The count of this clone is one. The junction differs from germline at one of its ends, possibly a read error. The chain couples TRBV2 to TRBJ2-5; TRBD2 matches 8 bases. Germline CDR1 and CDR2: SNHLY and FYNNEI. The CDR3 consists of 16 residues. CDR3: CASRSTRAGVIGERHF. Here the CDR3 DNA reads TGTGCCAGCAGATCAACCCGAGCGGGAGTGATTGGGGAGCGGCACTTC.

This clone was counted once. This sequence joins TRBV14 and TRBJ1-2; no reliable D call. In germline, CDR1 is SGHDN, CDR2 FVKESK. This CDR3 spans 16 amino acids. The ends were cut back, 4 bases at V and 4 bases at J, with 19 bases in the middle. Here the CDR3 DNA reads TGTGCCAGCAGCCTCCCCCAAGCCGGCGGGTCCTATGGCTACACCTTC. Protein product: CASSLPQAGGSYGYTF.

This CDR3 reads CASSSGTENQPQHF. CDR3 nucleotides: TGTGCCAGTAGTAGTGGGACAGAGAATCAGCCCCAGCATTTT. The V call is TRBV19, the J call TRBJ1-5; TRBD1 matches at 7 bases. The germline V gene encodes CDR1 LNHDA and CDR2 SQIVND (reference sequence). This CDR3 has 14 residues. The V gene end was trimmed by 4 bases and the J gene end by 4 bases; junction bases not matched to a gene: 4.

This clone has a handful of counts. This chain connects TRBV5-5 to TRBJ1-5, with D perhaps matching TRBD1 (6 bases). The germline CDR1 and CDR2 sequences are SGHKS and YYEKEE (reference sequence). V was pared by 5 bases and J by 2 bases, with 14 bases between. The CDR3 covers 15 residues. CDR3: CASRLRDMGNQPQHF. In DNA form, the CDR3 reads TGTGCCAGCAGGTTGAGGGACATGGGCAATCAGCCCCAGCATTTT. The variable domain in full, with the rest retrieved from reference TRBV5-5 and TRBJ1-5, is DAGVTQSPTHLIKTRGQQVTLRCSPISGHKSVSWYQQVLGQGPQFIFQYYEKEERGRGNFPDRFSARQFPNYSSELNVNALLLGDSALYLCASRLRDMGNQPQHFGDGTRLSIL.

The V and J genes are TRBV6-5 and TRBJ1-5; 9 bases are a match to TRBD1. The CDR3 loop spans 14 amino acids. Germline CDR1 MNHEY, CDR2 SVGAGI. V gave up 6 bases and J gave up 7 bases; unmatched junction bases: 7. DNA of the CDR3: TGTGCCAGCAGGCTAACAGGGGGCGGACAGCCCCAGCATTTT. This sequence encodes CASRLTGGGQPQHF.

This clone was observed a few times. The chain has TRBV11-2 and TRBJ1-1, with 7 bases that match TRBD1. The germline gives CDR1 SGHAT, CDR2 FQNNGV. This CDR3 is built from 14 residues. The V segment lost 5 bases and the J segment 1 base; nucleotides outside the gene matches: 4. CDR3: CASSIRTGNTEAFF. The CDR3 nucleotides read TGTGCCAGCAGCATCCGGACAGGGAACACTGAAGCTTTCTTT.

This rearrangement joins TRBV28 to TRBJ1-3; no firm D call. Germline CDR1 MDHEN, CDR2 SYDVKM. This CDR3 is built from 14 residues. V lost 4 bases and J 4 bases, leaving 11 bases between the germline ends. The CDR3 is CASSSRLSGNTIYF. DNA for the CDR3: TGTGCCAGCAGTTCGAGGCTTTCCGGAAACACCATATATTTT.

J is TRBJ2-5 and V is TRBV18; 7 nucleotides line up with TRBD1. CDR1 and CDR2 (germline): KGHSH, LQKENI. J lost 1 base, V lost 6 bases, and 2 bases had no gene match. The CDR3 loop spans 13 amino acids. The chain's CDR3 is CASSGQVQETQYF. CDR3 nucleotides: TGTGCCAGCTCCGGACAGGTCCAAGAGACCCAGTACTTC. Looking up the rest from reference TRBV18 and TRBJ2-5 gives the full variable domain: NAGVMQNPRHLVRRRGQEARLRCSPMKGHSHVYWYRQLPEEGLKFMVYLQKENIIDESGMPKERFSAEFPKEGPSILRIQQVVRGDSAAYFCASSGQVQETQYFGPGTRLLVL.

The chain couples TRBV5-6 to TRBJ1-2; 9 nucleotides agree with TRBD1. CDR1 SGHDT and CDR2 YYEEEE come from the germline V gene. V shed 0 bases, J shed 4 bases, and the junction held 1 base outside the gene matches. The CDR3 is made up of 14 amino acids. The CDR3 DNA reads TGTGCCAGCAGCTTGGGGACAGGGGTCTATGGCTACACCTTC. This codes for CASSLGTGVYGYTF. Variable domain in full (rest from reference TRBV5-6 and TRBJ1-2): DAGVTQSPTHLIKTRGQQVTLRCSPKSGHDTVSWYQQALGQGPQFIFQYYEEEERQRGNFPDRFSGHQFPNYSSELNVNALLLGDSALYLCASSLGTGVYGYTFGSGTRLTVV.

The genes are TRBV10-3 and TRBJ1-5, with a weak D call TRBD1 (5 bases). Trimming took 6 bases from V and 4 from J, leaving 10 bases between them. CDR3 size: 13 residues. CDR1 and CDR2 (germline): ENHRY, SYGVKD. CDR3 loop: CAISVGENQPQHF. The CDR3 bases are TGTGCCATCAGCGTAGGGGAAAATCAGCCCCAGCATTTT.

The V gene is TRBV27, the J gene TRBJ2-2, with D maybe TRBD2 (5 bases). The V end was cut by 4 bases, the J end by 4 bases, with 16 bases between. The CDR3 contains 16 residues. The germline V gene has CDR1 MNHEY and CDR2 SMNVEV (reference sequence). In nucleotides, the CDR3 is TGTGCCAGCAGTTCCCTAGCAGGAGGTCGCACCGGGGAGCTGTTTTTT. Amino acids: CASSSLAGGRTGELFF.

J is TRBJ1-2 and V is TRBV6-5; D uncertain. The germline gives CDR1 MNHEY, CDR2 SVGAGI. The V gene lost 6 bases and the J gene lost 4 bases, with 12 bases spanning the gap. The CDR3 spans 13 residues. The CDR3 loop is CASRISELYGYTF. Written as DNA, the CDR3 is TGTGCCAGCAGGATTTCTGAACTCTATGGCTACACCTTC.

The chain has TRBV5-1 and TRBJ2-3; 14 bases are shared with TRBD2. The CDR3 consists of 17 residues. Germline-derived CDR1 and CDR2 are SGHRS and YFSETQ. Losses at the gene ends were 4 bases for V and 0 bases for J; bases not matched to a gene: 4. CDR3 protein: CASSATSGGASTDTQYF. Here the CDR3 DNA reads TGCGCCAGCAGCGCGACTAGCGGGGGGGCAAGCACAGATACGCAGTATTTT.

This chain joins TRBV30 and TRBJ1-6; D is unclear. V lost 2 bases, J lost 9 bases, and 11 bases lay in between. The CDR3 spans 13 residues. Germline values: CDR1 GTSNPN, CDR2 SVGIG (reference sequence). The CDR3 DNA follows: TGTGCCTGGAGTCAGGATTATGGTTCACCCCTCCACTTT. Translation gives CAWSQDYGSPLHF.

The count of this clone is one. This sequence joins TRBV6-5 and TRBJ2-7; D is possibly TRBD1 (5 bases). The germline V gene encodes CDR1 MNHEY and CDR2 SVGAGI. V dropped 10 bases and J dropped 2 bases, with 15 bases sitting between them. The CDR3 is made up of 13 amino acids. CDR3 bases: TGTGCCACCCGAAACCAGGGAACCTACGAGCAGTACTTC. Translating gives CATRNQGTYEQYF.

The rearrangement links TRBV4-1 to TRBJ2-1; 8 bases map to TRBD1. The V gene's germline CDR1 is MGHRA and CDR2 YSYEKL. The V segment lost 4 bases and the J segment 6 bases; nucleotides outside the gene matches: 14. The CDR3 totals 17 residues. CDR3 sequence (DNA): TGCGCCAGCAGCCGGACTTCCGGGACAGGCGGACTCAATGAGCAGTTCTTC. Amino acid sequence: CASSRTSGTGGLNEQFF.

The chain has TRBV28 and TRBJ1-2; the match to TRBD1 covers 9 bases. The V gene end was trimmed by 4 bases and the J gene end by 6 bases; junction bases not matched to a gene: 15. This CDR3 is 17 amino acids long. Germline CDR1 is MDHEN and CDR2 is SYDVKM. Here the CDR3 reads CASSSSSTGGRGDGYTF. DNA of the CDR3: TGTGCCAGCAGTTCTTCCTCGACAGGGGGTAGGGGTGATGGCTACACCTTC.

The V and J genes are TRBV3-1 (or the pseudogene TRBV3-2) and TRBJ1-1, with D unclear. The V gene lost 4 bases and the J gene lost 3 bases, with 12 bases spanning the gap. The CDR3 totals 14 residues. Germline-derived CDR1 and CDR2 are LGHDT and YNNKEL (reference sequence). The CDR3 DNA reads as TGTGCCAGCAGCCGAGAATGGGAGGACACTGAAGCTTTCTTT. The encoded protein is CASSREWEDTEAFF.

This chain joins TRBV7-9 and TRBJ2-3, with 9 bases aligning to TRBD1. This CDR3 contains 15 residues. Germline loops: CDR1 SEHNR, CDR2 FQNEAQ (reference sequence). Trimming removed 5 bases from V and 2 bases from J; junction bases left unmatched: 5. CDR3 sequence: CASSDRDRVTDTQYF. CDR3 sequence (DNA): TGTGCCAGCAGCGACCGGGACAGGGTCACAGATACGCAGTATTTT.

This clone turned up a few times. The gene calls are TRBV5-1 and TRBJ2-1; 7 nucleotides line up with TRBD1. Looked up from germline, CDR1 is SGHRS and CDR2 is YFSETQ. The CDR3 runs 13 residues. J gave up 5 bases and V 5 bases, and 4 bases lay outside the gene matches. The CDR3 reads CASSEGANNEQFF. In nucleotides, the CDR3 is TGCGCCAGCAGTGAGGGGGCTAACAATGAGCAGTTCTTC. The whole variable domain, filled in from reference TRBV5-1 and TRBJ2-1, reads KAGVTQTPRYLIKTRGQQVTLSCSPISGHRSVSWYQQTPGQGLQFLFEYFSETQRNKGNFPGRFSGRQFSNSRSEMNVSTLELGDSALYLCASSEGANNEQFFGPGTRLTVL.

The chain combines TRBV3-1 (or the pseudogene TRBV3-2) with TRBJ1-2; 8 bases agree with TRBD1. Trimming cost V 4 bases and J 1 base; bases outside gene matches: 8. Germline loops: CDR1 LGHDT, CDR2 YNNKEL (reference sequence). The CDR3 has 16 residues. The CDR3 sequence is CASSRTRDRFNYGYTF. The CDR3 nucleotides read TGTGCCAGCAGCCGGACCCGGGACAGGTTTAACTATGGCTACACCTTC.